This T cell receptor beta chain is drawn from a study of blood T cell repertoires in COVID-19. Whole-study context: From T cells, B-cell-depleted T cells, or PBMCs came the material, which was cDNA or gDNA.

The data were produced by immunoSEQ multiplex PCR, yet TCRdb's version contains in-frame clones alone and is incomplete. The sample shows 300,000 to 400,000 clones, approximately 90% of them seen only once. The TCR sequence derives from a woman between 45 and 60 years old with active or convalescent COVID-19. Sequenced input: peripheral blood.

The CDR3 DNA is TGTGCCAGCAGCTTAGGACTGACCTCGCTGACTTTCTTT. It is translated as CASSLGLTSLTFF. This chain connects TRBV7-2 to TRBJ1-1, with D uncertain. In germline, CDR1 is SGHTA, CDR2 FQGNSA. The CDR3 has 13 amino acids. V shed 1 base and J shed 12 bases, with 15 bases lying between them.